This TCR beta chain was sequenced for a study of blood T cells in healthy people across ages. Study-wide results and caveats: Older age coincided with a roughly linear decline in TCR beta diversity per million T cells.

Then a second PCR, running about 6 to 12 cycles, was carried out with a sample-barcoded 5' primer and a J-beta primer mix. The study obtained at least 3 million CDR3-containing paired-end reads from every sample. TCRdb reprocessed the 5' RACE reads via MiXCR and lists one record per CDR3 protein. The table shows 550,000 to 750,000 distinct CDR3 sequences, with over 20% occurring only once. This CDR3 has 15 residues. The V gene end was trimmed by 6 bases and the J gene end by 4 bases; junction bases not matched to a gene: 6. On this clonotype itself: Its antigen is not known.

Researchers report isolating at least 6 million PBMCs per sample. Total RNA, at least 6 micrograms per sample, was extracted from PBMCs. This receptor was identified in a man in his sixties or seventies in good health. This chain uses TRBV12-3 or TRBV12-4 with TRBJ2-2; 9 nucleotides match TRBD1. Sequencing was done on a sample of blood. CDR3 DNA sequence: TGTGCCAGCAGCAAGGGACAGGGCGGCACCGGGGAGCTGTTTTTT. This sequence encodes CASSKGQGGTGELFF.